This T cell receptor beta chain was sequenced in a study of post-analysis software for immune sequencing data. About the research overall: Included courses were relapsing-remitting and secondary progressive multiple sclerosis; progressive-relapsing multiple sclerosis was also included. General study points: With TRBV5-6, TRBV5-1 and TRBV20-1 included, 5 or 6 TRBV segments were more frequent in patients than in controls. Significantly lower normalized Chao1 diversity was found in patients with multiple sclerosis relative to controls.

The V end was cut by 2 bases, the J end by 1 base, with 12 bases between. The CDR3 has 16 residues. The germline CDR1 and CDR2 sequences are LGHNA and YSLEER. This clonotype has a handful of counts. Its antigen is unknown. Included in the TCR beta cDNA libraries were unique molecular identifiers. Between about 0.9 and 11 million T cells gave rise to some 450,000 cDNA molecules. TCRdb analysed the PCR reads with MiXCR anew, one entry per CDR3 protein. The sample shows some 160,000 distinct CDR3 sequences, around 34% of them seen only once. Here the sequenced sample was blood, taken after autologous hematopoietic stem cell transplantation. The receptor was derived from a girl aged 5-17 years with multiple sclerosis. This chain links TRBV4-3 with TRBJ2-1; D call uncertain. CDR3 protein: CASSQSQGPSYNEQFF. Written as DNA, the CDR3 is TGCGCCAGCAGCCAAAGCCAAGGACCTTCCTACAATGAGCAGTTCTTC.